This T cell receptor (beta chain) was sequenced during a study of blood T cell repertoires in COVID-19. Background on the study: The origin of the acute and convalescent COVID-19 samples was the United States, Italy and Spain. From T cells, B-cell-depleted T cells, or PBMCs came the material, which was cDNA or gDNA.

In the authors' workflow: Researchers report that nucleated cell counts were estimated from reference gene primer amplification. The table came from immunoSEQ multiplex PCR; TCRdb's copy has only in-frame clones and leaves some out. V and J calls and clone size are as listed in that table; D and trimming were resolved from the DNA. The profile shows about 210,000 clones, 70% to 90% of them singletons. The CDR3 spans 19 residues. After removal of 1 base from V and 0 bases from J, the junction contained 7 bases not matched to a gene. CDR1 and CDR2 (germline): ENHRY, SYGVKD. The sequence came from a woman between 40 and 50 years old with acute or convalescent COVID-19. This chain connects TRBV10-3 to TRBJ2-3; 13 positions agree with TRBD2. Sequencing input: peripheral blood. Written as DNA, the CDR3 is TGTGCCATCAGTGAGTTGAGACTAGCGGGGGGCGCTAGCACAGATACGCAGTATTTT. Residues: CAISELRLAGGASTDTQYF.